One T cell receptor beta chain is described in this entry. The trim removed 1 base at V and 1 base at J, leaving 4 bases unmatched. Germline CDR1 and CDR2: KGHSH and LQKENI. The CDR3 loop spans 16 amino acids. Produced via immunoSEQ multiplex PCR; TCRdb's table is partial and in-frame only. The data contain over 200,000 clones, roughly three quarters of them seen just once; the ten biggest clones take up about 6%. This sample stems from a study of cytotoxic CD8 clonotypes in ibrutinib-treated CLL. The TCR comes from a human donor with chronic lymphocytic leukemia. This material consisted of PBMCs, taken after 12 months of ibrutinib treatment. The chain employs TRBV18 and TRBJ2-1; 7 bases align to TRBD2. The CDR3 DNA sequence: TGTGCCAGCTCACCACAAGCGGGGCGGTCCTACAATGAGCAGTTCTTC. Translation: CASSPQAGRSYNEQFF.